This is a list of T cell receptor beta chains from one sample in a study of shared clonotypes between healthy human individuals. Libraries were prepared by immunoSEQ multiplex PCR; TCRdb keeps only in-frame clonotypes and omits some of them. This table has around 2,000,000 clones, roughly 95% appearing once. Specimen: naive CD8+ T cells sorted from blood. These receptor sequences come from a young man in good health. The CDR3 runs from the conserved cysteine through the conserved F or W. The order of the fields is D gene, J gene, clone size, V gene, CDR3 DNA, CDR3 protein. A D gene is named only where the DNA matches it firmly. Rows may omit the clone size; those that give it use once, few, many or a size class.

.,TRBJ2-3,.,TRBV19,TGTGCCAGTAGTAAATCTAACCCTAGCACAGATACGCAGTATTTT,CASSKSNPSTDTQYF
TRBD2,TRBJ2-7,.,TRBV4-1,TGCGCCAGCAGCTTCGGCGGGACTAGCGGGAGCTCGGCGTACGAGCAGTACTTC,CASSFGGTSGSSAYEQYF
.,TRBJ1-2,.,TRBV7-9,TGTGCCAGCAGCTTAGACGTCATTCCCTCTCTATCCCCCTATGGCTACACCTTC,CASSLDVIPSLSPYGYTF
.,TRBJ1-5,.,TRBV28,TGTGCCAGCAGCCCTTGGGACCGGAGCAATCAGCCCCAGCATTTT,CASSPWDRSNQPQHF
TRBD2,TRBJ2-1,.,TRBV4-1,TGCGCCAGCAGCCCTCCTATCCCGACTAGCGGGAGGTCGTCTGAGCAGTTCTTC,CASSPPIPTSGRSSEQFF
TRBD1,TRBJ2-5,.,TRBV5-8,TGTGCCAGCAGCTTACAGGGGGGAGAGACCCAGTACTTC,CASSLQGGETQYF
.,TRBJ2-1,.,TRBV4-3,TGCGCCAGCAGCCAAGACCGCGAGGGCCACTACAATGAGCAGTTCTTC,CASSQDREGHYNEQFF
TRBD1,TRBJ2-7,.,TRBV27,TGTGCCAGCAGTTTAGGGACAGGATACGAGCAGTACTTC,CASSLGTGYEQYF
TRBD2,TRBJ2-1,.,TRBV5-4,TGTGCCAGCAGCGCGGATGCAGGATATACTAGCGTAGACAATGAGCAGTTCTTC,CASSADAGYTSVDNEQFF
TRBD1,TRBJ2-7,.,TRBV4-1,TGCGCCAGCAGCCAAGGAGACAGGGCCGACGAGCAGTACTTC,CASSQGDRADEQYF
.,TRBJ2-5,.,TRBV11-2,TGTGCCAGCAGCTTATTGGCGCCCCGGACTATCCAAGAGACCCAGTACTTC,CASSLLAPRTIQETQYF
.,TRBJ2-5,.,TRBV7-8,TGTGCCAGCAGCTTAGGAGCTAGCGTTGAGACCCAGTACTTC,CASSLGASVETQYF
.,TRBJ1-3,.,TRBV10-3,TGTGCCATCAGTGAGTCTCAGGTTGGAAACACCATATATTTT,CAISESQVGNTIYF
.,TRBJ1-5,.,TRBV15,TGTGCCACCAGCAGAGGGTCGGGGACCGACAGCAATCAGCCCCAGCATTTT,CATSRGSGTDSNQPQHF
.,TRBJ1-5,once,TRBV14,TGTGCCAGCAGCCAAGAGGGGGTCCGGTATAGCAATCAGCCCCAGCATTTT,CASSQEGVRYSNQPQHF
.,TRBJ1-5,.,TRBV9,TGTGCCAGCAGCGTAGCTACCTACGCAGGACCATATCAGCCCCAGCATTTT,CASSVATYAGPYQPQHF
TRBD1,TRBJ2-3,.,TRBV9,TGTGCCAGCAGCGTCACCGGGACAGGGGCCAGCACAGATACGCAGTATTTT,CASSVTGTGASTDTQYF
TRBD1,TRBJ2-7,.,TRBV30,TGTGCCTGGAGTGTACGAGGGGGCCACGAGCAGTACTTC,CAWSVRGGHEQYF
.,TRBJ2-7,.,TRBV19,.,CASTSGQGTYEQYF
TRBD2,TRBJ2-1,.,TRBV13,TGTGCCAGCAGCTTCGTGCGGGGGACCAACAATGAGCAGTTCTTC,CASSFVRGTNNEQFF
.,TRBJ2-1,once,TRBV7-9,TGTGCCAGCAGCTCGAGACAGGTCTCCTCCTACAATGAGCAGTTCTTC,CASSSRQVSSYNEQFF
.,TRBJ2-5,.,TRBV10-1,TGCGCCAGCAGTGAGAGTGGGTTGGGATGGGGAAAAGAGACCCAGTACTTC,CASSESGLGWGKETQYF
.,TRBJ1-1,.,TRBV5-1,TGCGCCAGCAGCTTTTTTGGGGGCTACACTGAAGCTTTCTTT,CASSFFGGYTEAFF
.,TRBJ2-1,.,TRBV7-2,TGTGCCAGCAGCTTCGTCATCTACAATGAGCAGTTCTTC,CASSFVIYNEQFF
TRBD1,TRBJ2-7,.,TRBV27,TGTGCCAGCAGATACAGGGGATCCTACGAGCAGTACTTC,CASRYRGSYEQYF
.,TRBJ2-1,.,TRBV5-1,TGCGCCAGCAGCCCCCGCGGTGAGAACAATGAGCAGTTCTTC,CASSPRGENNEQFF
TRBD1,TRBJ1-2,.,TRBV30,TGTGCCTGGTCCTTCACCGGGACAGGGGATGGCTACACCTTC,CAWSFTGTGDGYTF
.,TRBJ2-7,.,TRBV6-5,TGTGCCAGCAGTTACGGGGGGGAGGGGGTTTATTACGAGCAGTACTTC,CASSYGGEGVYYEQYF
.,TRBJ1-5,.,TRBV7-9,TGTGCCAGCAGCACCCCTGGGCAGCCCCAGCATTTT,CASSTPGQPQHF
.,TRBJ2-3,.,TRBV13,TGTGCCAGCAGCTCTACCGCGGAACCCACAGATACGCAGTATTTT,CASSSTAEPTDTQYF
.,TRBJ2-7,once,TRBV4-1,TGCGCCAGCAGCCAGGAGGGGTACGAGCAGTACTTC,CASSQEGYEQYF
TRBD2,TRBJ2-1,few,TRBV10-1,TGCGCCAGCAGTGAGTCTTCGGGGGGGCCCTACAATGAGCAGTTCTTC,CASSESSGGPYNEQFF
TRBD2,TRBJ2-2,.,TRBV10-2,TGCGCCAGCAGTGAGCCCGGGGGGGGCCCCGGGGAGCTGTTTTTT,CASSEPGGGPGELFF
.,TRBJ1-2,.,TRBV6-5,TGTGCCAGCAGTCCCTACCGACAGAATGGCTACACCTTC,CASSPYRQNGYTF
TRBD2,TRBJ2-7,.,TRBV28,TGTGCCAGCAGTTTTAGCGGGAGCTCCTACGAGCAGTACTTC,CASSFSGSSYEQYF
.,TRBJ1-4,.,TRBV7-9,TGTGCCAGCAGCTCCGGTTGGGTGGTAGAAGAAAAACTGTTTTTT,CASSSGWVVEEKLFF
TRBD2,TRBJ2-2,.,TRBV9,TGTGCCAGCAGCCTGAGCGGGAGGACTGACGGGGAGCTGTTTTTT,CASSLSGRTDGELFF
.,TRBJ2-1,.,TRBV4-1,TGCGCCAGCAGCCAAGTCAGGGGGGACCTCAATGAGCAGTTCTTC,CASSQVRGDLNEQFF
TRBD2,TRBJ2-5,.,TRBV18,TGTGCCAGCTCACCACAAAAGGGACTAGAAGAAGAGACCCAGTACTTC,CASSPQKGLEEETQYF
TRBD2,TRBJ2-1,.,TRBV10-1,TGCGCCAGCAGTGAGTCCGGACTAGCGGGAGTCAATGAGCAGTTCTTC,CASSESGLAGVNEQFF
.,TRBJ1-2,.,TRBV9,TGTACCAGCAAGGGACATCAATTGGACTATGGCTACACCTTC,CTSKGHQLDYGYTF
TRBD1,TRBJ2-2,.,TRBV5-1,TGCGCCAGCAGCAACTATCCGGGACAGGGGGTCCCCGAGGTTTACACCGGGGAGCTGTTTTTT,CASSNYPGQGVPEVYTGELFF
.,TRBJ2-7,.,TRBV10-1,TGCGCCAGCAGTGTGAAACGAGGAATCGGGATTGAGCAGTACTTC,CASSVKRGIGIEQYF
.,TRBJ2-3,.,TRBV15,TGTGCCACCAGCAGAGATGGAGGCTCCTCCACAGATACGCAGTATTTT,CATSRDGGSSTDTQYF
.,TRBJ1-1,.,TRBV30,TGTGCCTGGAGTGGACTCGGGAACCTCAAACCGGGAGGCTACACTGAAGCTTTCTTT,CAWSGLGNLKPGGYTEAFF
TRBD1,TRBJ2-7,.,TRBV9,TGTGCCAGCAGCGTAGGGGGACAGGGTACCTACGAGCAGTACTTC,CASSVGGQGTYEQYF
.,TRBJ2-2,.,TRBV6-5,TGTGCCAGCACTCTCGGCGGGGAGCTGTTTTTT,CASTLGGELFF
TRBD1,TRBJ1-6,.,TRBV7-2,TGTGCCAGCAGCTTTTTAGCCGGGACAGGCCCACTTTATTCACCCCTCCACTTT,CASSFLAGTGPLYSPLHF
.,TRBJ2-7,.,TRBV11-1,TGTGCCAGCAGCCCCTACGAGCAGTACTTC,CASSPYEQYF
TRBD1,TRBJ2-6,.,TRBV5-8,TGTGCCAGCAGTTCCCGCCCCGGGACAGGCTATAGCTCTGGGGCCAACGTCCTGACTTTC,CASSSRPGTGYSSGANVLTF
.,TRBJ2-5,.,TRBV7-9,TGTGCCAGCAGCTTCCCTCCGGGTTGGGGAGAGACCCAGTACTTC,CASSFPPGWGETQYF
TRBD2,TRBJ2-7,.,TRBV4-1,TGCGCCAGCAGCCCCGGCGCGGGAGCAGGGGAGCAGTACTTC,CASSPGAGAGEQYF
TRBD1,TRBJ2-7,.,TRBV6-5,TGTGCCAGCAGTTACGGACAGGGGGCGTCCTACGAGCAGTACTTC,CASSYGQGASYEQYF